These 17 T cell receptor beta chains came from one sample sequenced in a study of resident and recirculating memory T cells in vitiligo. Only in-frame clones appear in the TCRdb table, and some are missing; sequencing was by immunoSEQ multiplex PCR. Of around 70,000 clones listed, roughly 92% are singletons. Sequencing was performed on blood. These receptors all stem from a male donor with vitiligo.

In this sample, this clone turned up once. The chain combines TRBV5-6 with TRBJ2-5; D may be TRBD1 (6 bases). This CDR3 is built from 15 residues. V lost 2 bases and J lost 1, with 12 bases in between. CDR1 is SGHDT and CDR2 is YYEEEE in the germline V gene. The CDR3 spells CASSFQGPVQETQYF. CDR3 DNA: TGTGCCAGCAGCTTCCAGGGGCCGGTCCAAGAGACCCAGTACTTC.

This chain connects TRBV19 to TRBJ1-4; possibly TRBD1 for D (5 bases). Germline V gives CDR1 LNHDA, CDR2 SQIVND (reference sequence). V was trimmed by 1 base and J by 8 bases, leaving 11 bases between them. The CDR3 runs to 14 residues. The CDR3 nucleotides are TGTGCCAGTAGTATAGGCCAGGGCAACGAAAAACTGTTTTTT. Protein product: CASSIGQGNEKLFF.

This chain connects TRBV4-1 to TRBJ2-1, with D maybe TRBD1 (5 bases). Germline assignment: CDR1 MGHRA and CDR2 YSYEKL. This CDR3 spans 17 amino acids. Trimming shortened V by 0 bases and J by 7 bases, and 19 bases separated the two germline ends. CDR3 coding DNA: TGCGCCAGCAGCCAAGATATCTCTTTGACAGTTGTTAATGAGCAGTTCTTC. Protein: CASSQDISLTVVNEQFF.

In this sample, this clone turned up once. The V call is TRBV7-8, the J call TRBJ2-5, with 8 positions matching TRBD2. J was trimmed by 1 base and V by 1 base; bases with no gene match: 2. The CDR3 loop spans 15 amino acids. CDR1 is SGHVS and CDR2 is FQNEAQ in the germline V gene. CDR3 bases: TGTGCCAGCAGCTTAGGTAGCGGGGTCCAAGAGACCCAGTACTTC. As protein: CASSLGSGVQETQYF.

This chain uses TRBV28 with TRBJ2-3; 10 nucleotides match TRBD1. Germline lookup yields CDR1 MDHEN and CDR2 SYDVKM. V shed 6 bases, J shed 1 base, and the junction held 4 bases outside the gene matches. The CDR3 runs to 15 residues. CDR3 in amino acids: CASSRQGAGTDTQYF. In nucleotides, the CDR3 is TGTGCCAGCAGCCGACAGGGGGCCGGCACAGATACGCAGTATTTT.

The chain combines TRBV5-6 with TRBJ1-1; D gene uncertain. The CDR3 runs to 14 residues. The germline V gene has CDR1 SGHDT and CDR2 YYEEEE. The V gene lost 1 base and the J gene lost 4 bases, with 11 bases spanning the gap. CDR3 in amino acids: CASSLFWAGTEAFF. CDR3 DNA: TGTGCCAGCAGCTTGTTTTGGGCCGGCACTGAAGCTTTCTTT.

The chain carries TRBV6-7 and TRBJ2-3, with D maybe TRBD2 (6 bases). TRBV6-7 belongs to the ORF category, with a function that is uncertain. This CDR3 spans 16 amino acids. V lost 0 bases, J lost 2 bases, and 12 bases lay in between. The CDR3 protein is CASSYSTRAYTDTQYF. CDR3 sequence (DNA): TGTGCCAGCAGTTACTCGACTAGGGCTTACACAGATACGCAGTATTTT.

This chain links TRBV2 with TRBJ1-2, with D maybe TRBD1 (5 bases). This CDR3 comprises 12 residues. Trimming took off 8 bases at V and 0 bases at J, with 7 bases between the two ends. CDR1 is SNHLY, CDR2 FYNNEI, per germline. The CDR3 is CASEDTNYGYTF. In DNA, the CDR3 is TGTGCCAGCGAGGACACTAACTATGGCTACACCTTC.

This CDR3 reads CASSFGATGSNEKLFF. CDR3 nucleotide sequence: TGCGCCAGCAGCTTTGGGGCGACAGGTAGTAATGAAAAACTGTTTTTT. The chain employs TRBV5-1 and TRBJ1-4; tentatively, D is TRBD1 (6 bases). This CDR3 has 16 residues. Germline V gene lookup returns CDR1 SGHRS and CDR2 YFSETQ. V gave up 2 bases and J gave up 4 bases, with 15 bases separating them.

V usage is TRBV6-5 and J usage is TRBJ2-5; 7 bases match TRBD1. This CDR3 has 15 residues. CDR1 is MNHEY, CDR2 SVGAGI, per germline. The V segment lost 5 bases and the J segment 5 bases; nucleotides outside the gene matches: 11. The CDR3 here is CASSLSGGLPETQYF. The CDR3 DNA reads TGTGCCAGCAGTCTTTCAGGGGGTCTACCCGAGACCCAGTACTTC.

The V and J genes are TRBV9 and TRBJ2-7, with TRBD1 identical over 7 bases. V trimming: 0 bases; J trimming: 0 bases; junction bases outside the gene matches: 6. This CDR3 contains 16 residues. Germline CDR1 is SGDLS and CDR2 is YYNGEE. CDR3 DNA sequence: TGTGCCAGCAGCGTAGAGGGCAGGGGGAGCTCCTACGAGCAGTACTTC. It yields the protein CASSVEGRGSSYEQYF.

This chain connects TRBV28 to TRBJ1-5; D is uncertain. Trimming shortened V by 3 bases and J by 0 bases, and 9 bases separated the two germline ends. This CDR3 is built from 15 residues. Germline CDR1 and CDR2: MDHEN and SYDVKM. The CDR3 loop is CASSFLRISNQPQHF. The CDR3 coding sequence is TGTGCCAGCAGTTTTTTGCGGATTAGCAATCAGCCCCAGCATTTT. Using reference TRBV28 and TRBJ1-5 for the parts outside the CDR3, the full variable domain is DVKVTQSSRYLVKRTGEKVFLECVQDMDHENMFWYRQDPGLGLRLIYFSYDVKMKEKGDIPEGYSVSREKKERFSLILESASTNQTSMYLCASSFLRISNQPQHFGDGTRLSIL.

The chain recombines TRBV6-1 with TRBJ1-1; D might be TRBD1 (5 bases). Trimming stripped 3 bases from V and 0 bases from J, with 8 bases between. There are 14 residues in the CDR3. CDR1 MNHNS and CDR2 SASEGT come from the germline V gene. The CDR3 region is CASSEGGMNTEAFF. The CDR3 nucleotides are TGTGCCAGCAGTGAGGGGGGAATGAACACTGAAGCTTTCTTT.

The CDR3, as DNA: TGCGCCAGCAGCTTGGCCAAGAGGGCAGGGGAGAAGAACACTGAAGCTTTCTTT. This codes for CASSLAKRAGEKNTEAFF. The chain carries TRBV5-1 and TRBJ1-1, with a weak D call TRBD1 (6 bases). V was pared by 0 bases and J by 1 base, with 19 bases between. This CDR3 is built from 18 residues. Looked up from germline, CDR1 is SGHRS and CDR2 is YFSETQ.

The chain's CDR3 is CASSTGTGETQYF. The DNA of the CDR3 is TGCGCCAGCAGCACTGGGACAGGGGAGACCCAGTACTTC. This sequence joins TRBV5-1 and TRBJ2-5; the match to TRBD1 covers 9 bases. V gave up 4 bases and J gave up 5 bases; unmatched junction bases: 3. The CDR3 is made up of 13 amino acids. The germline V gene has CDR1 SGHRS and CDR2 YFSETQ.

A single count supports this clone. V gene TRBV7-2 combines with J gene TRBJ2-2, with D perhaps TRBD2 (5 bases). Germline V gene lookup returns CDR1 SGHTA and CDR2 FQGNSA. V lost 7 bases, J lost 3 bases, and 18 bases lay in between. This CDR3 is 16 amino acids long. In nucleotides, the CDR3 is TGTGCCAGCAACCCGACTATTGGTCGGGACACCGGGGAGCTGTTTTTT. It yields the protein CASNPTIGRDTGELFF. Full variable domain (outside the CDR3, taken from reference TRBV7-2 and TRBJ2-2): GAGVSQSPSNKVTEKGKDVELRCDPISGHTALYWYRQSLGQGLEFLIYFQGNSAPDKSGLPSDRFSAERTGGSVSTLTIQRTQQEDSAVYLCASNPTIGRDTGELFFGEGSRLTVL.

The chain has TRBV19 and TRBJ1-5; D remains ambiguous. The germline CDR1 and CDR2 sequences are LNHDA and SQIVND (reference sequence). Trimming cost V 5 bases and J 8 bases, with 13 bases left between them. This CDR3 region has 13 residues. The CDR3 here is CASSPDVGEPQHF. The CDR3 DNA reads TGTGCCAGTAGTCCTGACGTCGGGGAGCCCCAGCATTTT.